These T cell receptor beta chains were read from a single sample in a study of blood T cell repertoires in COVID-19. Produced via immunoSEQ multiplex PCR; TCRdb's table is partial and in-frame only. The table includes tens of thousands of clones, approximately 90% detected once. The sequencing sample was made of peripheral blood. All receptors come from a woman aged 55-69 years with active COVID-19. The CDR3 runs from the conserved cysteine through the conserved F or W. D genes are given only for firm matches. Clone sizes are given selectively: once, few, many, or a class where the clone is expanded.

v_gene	j_gene	abundance	d_gene	CDR3aa	CDR3nt
TRBV27	TRBJ2-6	NA	TRBD1	CASSPGQGGLSGANVLTF	TGTGCCAGCAGTCCTGGACAGGGGGGCCTCTCTGGGGCCAACGTCCTGACTTTC
TRBV24-1	TRBJ1-3	NA	NA	CATFGNTIYF	TGTGCCACCTTCGGGAACACCATATATTTT
TRBV6-5	TRBJ1-3	NA	NA	CASRDSGGNTIYF	TGTGCCAGCAGAGACTCCGGTGGAAACACCATATATTTT
TRBV28	TRBJ1-1	NA	NA	CASGEMRYTEAFF	TGTGCCAGCGGGGAGATGAGGTACACTGAAGCTTTCTTT
TRBV11-2	TRBJ1-4	NA	NA	CASSPHLVGLREKLFF	TGTGCCAGCAGCCCCCACCTGGTGGGCCTCAGGGAAAAACTGTTTTTT
TRBV29-1	TRBJ2-2	NA	TRBD2	CSGGTSGGTGELFF	TGCAGCGGAGGGACTAGCGGGGGGACCGGGGAGCTGTTTTTT
TRBV28	TRBJ2-5	NA	TRBD2	CASSGSPSGKAGMGSTQYF	TGTGCCAGCAGTGGGAGCCCTAGCGGGAAGGCAGGAATGGGTAGTACCCAGTACTTC
TRBV12-3/TRBV12-4	TRBJ1-6	NA	NA	CASKRTVNSPLHF	TGTGCCAGCAAGCGGACGGTGAATTCACCCCTCCACTTT
TRBV4-2	TRBJ2-1	NA	TRBD2	CASSQDVSGSSYEQFF	TGTGCCAGCAGCCAAGATGTAAGCGGGAGTAGCTATGAGCAGTTCTTC
TRBV29-1	TRBJ2-2	NA	NA	CSVQPGTGELFF	TGCAGCGTCCAACCGGGGACCGGGGAGCTGTTTTTT
TRBV7-9	TRBJ2-7	few	TRBD2	CASSILAGGTHEQYF	TGTGCCAGCAGCATACTAGCGGGAGGGACCCACGAGCAGTACTTC
TRBV27	TRBJ2-1	NA	TRBD2	CASSPRAGGNEQFF	TGTGCCAGCAGTCCCCGGGCGGGAGGGAATGAGCAGTTCTTC
TRBV11-2	TRBJ2-5	NA	TRBD2	CASVKFSRLAGIKETQYF	TGTGCCAGCGTAAAATTCAGCCGGCTAGCGGGAATTAAAGAGACCCAGTACTTC
TRBV9	TRBJ2-3	NA	NA	CASSASLGTDTQYF	TGTGCCAGCAGCGCCTCACTTGGCACAGATACGCAGTATTTT
TRBV5-1	TRBJ2-1	NA	TRBD1	CASSQGAGYEQFF	TGCGCCAGCAGTCAGGGGGCAGGGTATGAGCAGTTCTTC
TRBV5-1	TRBJ2-1	once	NA	CASSSGHYNEQFF	TGCGCCAGCAGTTCAGGACACTACAATGAGCAGTTCTTC
TRBV27	TRBJ1-5	NA	TRBD1	CASRSLGQTNQPQHF	TGTGCCAGCAGGTCCCTGGGACAGACCAATCAGCCCCAGCATTTT
TRBV28	TRBJ1-1	NA	NA	CASSLAGPTEAFF	TGTGCCAGCAGTTTAGCGGGGCCCACTGAAGCTTTCTTT
TRBV18	TRBJ1-2	NA	NA	CASSRDTEANTF	TGTGCCAGCTCAAGGGACACGGAAGCCAACACCTTC
TRBV28	TRBJ2-7	NA	TRBD1	CASSPLGTGGHEQYF	TGTGCCAGCAGCCCCCTCGGGACAGGGGGCCACGAGCAGTACTTC
TRBV29-1	TRBJ1-1	NA	NA	CSGDTGLNTEAFF	TGCAGCGGCGACACAGGGTTGAACACTGAAGCTTTCTTT
TRBV3-1/TRBV3-2	TRBJ2-3	NA	TRBD2	CASSLLTSLSTDTQYF	TGTGCCAGCAGCCTCCTGACTAGCTTGAGCACAGATACGCAGTATTTT
TRBV27	TRBJ1-6	once	TRBD1	CASSPRTGVVSPLHF	TGTGCCAGCAGTCCTCGGACAGGGGTCGTTTCACCCCTCCACTTT
TRBV5-4	TRBJ2-5	NA	NA	CATERRDSQETQYF	TGTGCCACCGAACGTAGAGACAGCCAAGAGACCCAGTACTTC
TRBV28	TRBJ2-7	once	TRBD2	CASSSGGFSGAYEQYF	TGTGCCAGCAGTTCCGGTGGGTTTAGCGGGGCCTACGAGCAGTACTTC
TRBV6-1	TRBJ2-1	NA	NA	CASSEETGRRVRGVDEQFF	TGTGCCAGCAGTGAGGAGACAGGGAGGCGGGTCAGAGGGGTCGATGAGCAGTTCTTC
TRBV9	TRBJ2-1	NA	NA	CASSVGQLYNEQFF	TGTGCCAGCAGCGTAGGGCAATTATACAATGAGCAGTTCTTC
TRBV5-1	TRBJ1-2	once	NA	CASSLSRDQGYTF	TGCGCCAGCAGCTTAAGCAGGGATCAGGGCTACACCTTC
TRBV28	TRBJ1-2	NA	TRBD1	CASSSSPGTGNYGYTF	TGTGCCAGCAGTTCTTCCCCCGGGACAGGGAACTATGGCTACACCTTC
TRBV7-2	TRBJ2-5	once	TRBD2	CASSKSSGQETQYF	TGTGCCAGCAGCAAATCTAGCGGCCAAGAGACCCAGTACTTC
TRBV28	TRBJ2-1	NA	TRBD2	CASSAPSGITYNEQFF	TGTGCCAGCAGTGCCCCTAGCGGGATCACTTACAATGAGCAGTTCTTC
TRBV7-2	TRBJ2-7	NA	TRBD1	CASSPGQYYEQYF	TGTGCCAGCAGCCCGGGACAGTACTACGAGCAGTACTTC
TRBV28	TRBJ1-5	once	NA	CASGTLNQPQHF	TGTGCCAGCGGGACTCTTAATCAGCCCCAGCATTTT
TRBV7-8	TRBJ1-1	NA	TRBD1	CASSRPGQGDTEAFF	TGTGCCAGCAGTCGTCCGGGACAGGGGGACACTGAAGCTTTCTTT
TRBV18	TRBJ1-5	NA	NA	CASSPVLGQPQHF	TGTGCCAGCTCACCCGTTCTAGGTCAGCCCCAGCATTTT
TRBV11-1	TRBJ2-7	once	NA	CASSLALPPGEQYF	TGTGCCAGCAGCTTAGCCCTACCTCCGGGAGAGCAGTACTTC
TRBV11-2	TRBJ2-1	NA	NA	CASSLDPGGIELFF	TGTGCCAGCAGCTTAGATCCGGGCGGGATAGAACTGTTCTTC
TRBV19	TRBJ2-2	NA	TRBD2	CASRDLAGDTGELFF	TGTGCCAGTAGGGATCTAGCGGGAGACACCGGGGAGCTGTTTTTT
TRBV9	TRBJ2-5	once	NA	CASSVGGVQETQYF	TGTGCCAGCAGCGTAGGGGGAGTTCAAGAGACCCAGTACTTC
TRBV28	TRBJ1-6	NA	TRBD1	CATLRTGNNSPLHF	TGTGCCACCTTACGGACAGGGAATAATTCACCCCTCCACTTT
TRBV15	TRBJ2-5	NA	NA	CATSRDYGRVETQYF	TGTGCCACCAGCAGAGATTATGGCAGGGTCGAGACCCAGTACTTC
TRBV6-6	TRBJ2-1	NA	NA	CASSYSRIYNEQFF	TGTGCCAGCAGTTACTCCAGGATCTACAATGAGCAGTTCTTC
TRBV28	TRBJ1-2	NA	TRBD1	CASSGAGGWRYGYTF	TGTGCCAGCAGTGGGGCAGGGGGCTGGCGATATGGCTACACCTTC
TRBV7-7	TRBJ2-5	NA	NA	CASSPTGGKETQYF	TGTGCTAGCAGCCCGACCGGAGGCAAAGAGACCCAGTACTTC
TRBV2	TRBJ2-2	NA	TRBD2	CASRSRGVGELFF	TGTGCCAGCAGGAGTCGGGGGGTCGGGGAGCTGTTTTTT
TRBV6-1	TRBJ1-4	NA	NA	CASSDTTGFAEKLFF	TGTGCCAGCAGTGATACCACAGGGTTTGCTGAAAAACTGTTTTTT
TRBV27	TRBJ2-3	NA	TRBD1	CASSFTGGRDTQYF	TGTGCCAGCAGTTTTACAGGGGGAAGGGATACGCAGTATTTT
TRBV5-1	TRBJ2-2	NA	TRBD1	CASSPRTGLTGELFF	TGCGCCAGCAGCCCTAGGACAGGGCTTACCGGGGAGCTGTTTTTT
TRBV5-5	TRBJ2-1	NA	NA	CASSSSAAREQFF	TGTGCCAGCAGCTCCTCCGCGGCCCGTGAGCAGTTCTTC
TRBV4-1	TRBJ2-7	NA	TRBD2	CASSPPLGTSGYEQYF	TGCGCCAGCAGCCCCCCTTTAGGGACTAGCGGATACGAGCAGTACTTC
TRBV24-1	TRBJ2-1	NA	TRBD1	CATSTGVNEQFF	TGTGCCACTAGTACAGGGGTCAATGAGCAGTTCTTC
TRBV28	TRBJ2-3	NA	TRBD2	CASSSGLAGVQSFPGRNTQYF	TGTGCCAGCAGTTCCGGACTAGCGGGAGTGCAATCGTTTCCGGGTCGTAATACGCAGTATTTT
TRBV28	TRBJ1-3	NA	NA	CASSPAPGIAGNTIYF	TGTGCCAGCAGTCCGGCTCCAGGGATAGCTGGAAACACCATATATTTT